The 2 T cell receptor beta chains below were found in one sample sequenced in a study of T-cell memory formation after mild COVID-19. TCRdb reprocessed the 5' RACE reads with MiXCR, giving one entry per CDR3 protein. Of roughly 350,000 distinct CDR3 sequences listed, over 20% are singletons. Sequences were obtained from PBMCs or a T cell subset sorted from them (not recorded which). The receptors shown here come from an adult woman who had mild COVID-19 (a few samples of this study predate the infection). Cell type and time point are not known.

The rearrangement joins TRBV5-1 to TRBJ1-1, with a weak D call TRBD1 (6 bases). There are 15 residues in the CDR3. The germline V and J ends were trimmed by 4 bases and 0 bases, with 13 bases remaining between them. Germline V gene lookup returns CDR1 SGHRS and CDR2 YFSETQ. The CDR3, as DNA: TGCGCCAGCAGCCTGGACGGACAGATGAACACTGAAGCTTTCTTT. Protein: CASSLDGQMNTEAFF.

This clonotype was detected a few times. The rearrangement links TRBV6-5 to TRBJ2-3; D perhaps matches TRBD1 (5 bases). V dropped 2 bases and J dropped 0 bases, with 9 bases sitting between them. The CDR3 has 15 amino acids. The germline CDR1 and CDR2 sequences are MNHEY and SVGAGI. CDR3 residues: CASSYHRQSTDTQYF. CDR3 nucleotide sequence: TGTGCCAGCAGTTACCATCGACAGAGCACAGATACGCAGTATTTT.